The T cell receptor beta chain described here comes from a study of sequential checkpoint blockade in melanoma. Study overall: Each arm's sequence ended with maintenance nivolumab.

Documented treatment: randomized to nivolumab then ipilimumab (arm A) or the reverse (arm B). DNA-damaging chemotherapy had not been given to any patient beforehand. PBMC sorting kept live CD3+CD8+ cells without CD19 or CD56. Clones were sequenced by immunoSEQ multiplex PCR, and TCRdb holds only the in-frame ones, with some missing. The repertoire holds under 20,000 clones, with 45% to 65% as singletons. The input for sequencing was CD8+ T cells sorted from blood (inferred from file names), taken from a patient given nivolumab and ipilimumab in sequence. This sequence was found in a human donor with melanoma.

CDR3 loop: CASSLNFDPVRRAEAFF. Written as DNA, the CDR3 is TGTGCCAGCAGCTTAAATTTCGATCCGGTCCGGAGGGCTGAAGCTTTCTTT. This chain connects TRBV14 to TRBJ1-1; D gene uncertain. The germline V and J ends were trimmed by 5 bases and 6 bases, with 25 bases remaining between them. This CDR3 region has 17 residues. Germline CDR1 reads SGHDN; CDR2 reads FVKESK.